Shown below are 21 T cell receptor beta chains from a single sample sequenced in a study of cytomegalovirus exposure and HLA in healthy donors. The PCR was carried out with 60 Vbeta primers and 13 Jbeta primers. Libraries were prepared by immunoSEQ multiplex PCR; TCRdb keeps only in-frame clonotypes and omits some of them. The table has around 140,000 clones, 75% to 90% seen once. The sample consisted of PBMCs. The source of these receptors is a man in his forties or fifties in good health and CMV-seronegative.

The CDR3 DNA follows: TGTGCCAGCAGCGGGGGGGTGATGAACACTGAAGCTTTCTTT. It specifies CASSGGVMNTEAFF. The rearrangement uses TRBV9 and TRBJ1-1; tentative D call: TRBD1 (5 bases). CDR1 SGDLS and CDR2 YYNGEE come from the germline V gene. This CDR3 has 14 amino acids. Trimming pared 3 bases from V and 0 bases from J, leaving 9 bases between.

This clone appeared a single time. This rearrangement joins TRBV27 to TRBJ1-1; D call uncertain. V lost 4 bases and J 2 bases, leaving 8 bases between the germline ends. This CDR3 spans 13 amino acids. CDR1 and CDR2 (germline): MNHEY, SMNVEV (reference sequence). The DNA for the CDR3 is TGTGCCAGCAGTTCCTGGACTAACACTGAAGCTTTCTTT. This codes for CASSSWTNTEAFF.

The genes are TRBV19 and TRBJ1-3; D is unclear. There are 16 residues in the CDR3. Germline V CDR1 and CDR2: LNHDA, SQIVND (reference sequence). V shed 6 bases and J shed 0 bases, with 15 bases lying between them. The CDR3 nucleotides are TGTGCCAGTAGAGGGTCAGGAGGGCTCTCTGGAAACACCATATATTTT. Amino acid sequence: CASRGSGGLSGNTIYF.

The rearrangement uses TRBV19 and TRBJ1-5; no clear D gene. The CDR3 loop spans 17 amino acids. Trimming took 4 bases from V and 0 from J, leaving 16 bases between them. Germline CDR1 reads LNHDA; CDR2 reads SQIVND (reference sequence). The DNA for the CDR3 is TGTGCCAGTAGTACTCACGGACGGACTCATAGCAATCAGCCCCAGCATTTT. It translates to CASSTHGRTHSNQPQHF.

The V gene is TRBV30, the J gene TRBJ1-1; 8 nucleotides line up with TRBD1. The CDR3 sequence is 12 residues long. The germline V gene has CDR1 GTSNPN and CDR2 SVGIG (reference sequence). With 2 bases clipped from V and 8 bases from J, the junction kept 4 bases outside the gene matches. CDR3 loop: CAWSTGGTEAFF. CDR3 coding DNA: TGTGCCTGGAGTACAGGGGGGACAGAAGCTTTCTTT.

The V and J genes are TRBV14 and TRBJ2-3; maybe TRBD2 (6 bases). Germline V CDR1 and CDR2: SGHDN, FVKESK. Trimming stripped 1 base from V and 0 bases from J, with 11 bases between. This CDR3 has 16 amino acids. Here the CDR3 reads CASSQVPGLSTDTQYF. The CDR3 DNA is TGTGCCAGCAGCCAAGTACCGGGACTCAGCACAGATACGCAGTATTTT.

CDR3 coding DNA: TGTGCCAGCAGTCGCACAGGGGCCGGGTCGGGCACTGAAGCTTTCTTT. This encodes CASSRTGAGSGTEAFF. The chain employs TRBV28 and TRBJ1-1; the match to TRBD1 covers 7 bases. With V trimmed by 5 bases and J by 4 bases, 13 bases remained unmatched. The CDR3 has 16 amino acids. In germline, CDR1 is MDHEN, CDR2 SYDVKM.

CDR3 in DNA: TGTGCCAGCAGCTTAGTCCCGGGAGCGTACGAGCAGTACTTC. This gives the protein CASSLVPGAYEQYF. The V and J genes are TRBV7-8 and TRBJ2-5; possible D gene TRBD2, 6 bases. The tail of the sequence fits TRBJ2-7 better, so the J call may be wrong. The CDR3 runs 14 residues. CDR1 is SGHVS, CDR2 FQNEAQ, per germline.

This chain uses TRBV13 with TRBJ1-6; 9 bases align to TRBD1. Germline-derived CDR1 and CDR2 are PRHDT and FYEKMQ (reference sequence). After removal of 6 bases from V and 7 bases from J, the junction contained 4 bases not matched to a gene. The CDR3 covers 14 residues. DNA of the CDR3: TGTGCCAGCAGACGGACAGGGGAAAATTCACCCCTCCACTTT. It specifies CASRRTGENSPLHF.

The CDR3 bases are TGTGCCACCAGCAGACGGACAGGGTCTTCCTACGAGCAGTACTTC. It codes for CATSRRTGSSYEQYF. This chain joins TRBV15 and TRBJ2-7; 8 bases line up with TRBD1. Germline V lookup: CDR1 LNHNV, CDR2 YYDKDF (reference sequence). The CDR3 is 15 residues long. The V and J ends lost 2 bases and 1 base, in that order; junction bases with no gene match: 4.

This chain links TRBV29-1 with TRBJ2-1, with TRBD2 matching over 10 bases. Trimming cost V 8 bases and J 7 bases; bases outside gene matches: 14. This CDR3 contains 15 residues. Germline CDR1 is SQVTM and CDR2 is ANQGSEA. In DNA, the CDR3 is TGCAGCTCCCTGGGGGGACTAGCGCCCGATAATGAGCAGTTCTTC. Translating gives CSSLGGLAPDNEQFF.

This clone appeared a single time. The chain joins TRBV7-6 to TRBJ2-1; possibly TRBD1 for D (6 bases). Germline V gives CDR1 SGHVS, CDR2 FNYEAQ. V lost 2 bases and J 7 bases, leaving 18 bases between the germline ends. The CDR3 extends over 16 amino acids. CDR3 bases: TGTGCCAGCAGCTTAATTACAGGGCATGTGGGGAATGAGCAGTTCTTC. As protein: CASSLITGHVGNEQFF. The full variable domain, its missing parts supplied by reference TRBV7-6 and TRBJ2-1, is GAGVSQSPRYKVTKRGQDVALRCDPISGHVSLYWYRQALGQGPEFLTYFNYEAQQDKSGLPNDRFSAERPEGSISTLTIQRTEQRDSAMYRCASSLITGHVGNEQFFGPGTRLTVL.

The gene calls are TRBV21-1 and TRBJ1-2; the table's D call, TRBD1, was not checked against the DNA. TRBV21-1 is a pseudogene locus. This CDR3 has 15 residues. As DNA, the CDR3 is TGTGCCAGCAGCAAAGAGGGGACAGGGATGGAAGGCTACACCTTC. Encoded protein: CASSKEGTGMEGYTF.

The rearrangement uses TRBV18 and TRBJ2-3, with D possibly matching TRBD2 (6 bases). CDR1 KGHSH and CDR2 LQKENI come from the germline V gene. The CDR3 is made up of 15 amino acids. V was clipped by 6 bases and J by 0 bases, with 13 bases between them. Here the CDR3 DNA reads TGTGCCAGCTCCCCCGGGAGTGCCAGCACAGATACGCAGTATTTT. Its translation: CASSPGSASTDTQYF.

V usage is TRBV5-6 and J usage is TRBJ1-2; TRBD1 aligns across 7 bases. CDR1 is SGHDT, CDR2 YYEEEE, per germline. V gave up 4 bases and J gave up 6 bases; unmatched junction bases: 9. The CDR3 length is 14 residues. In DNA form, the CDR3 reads TGTGCCAGCAGCCCACCCGGGACAGAAGATGGCTACACCTTC. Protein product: CASSPPGTEDGYTF.

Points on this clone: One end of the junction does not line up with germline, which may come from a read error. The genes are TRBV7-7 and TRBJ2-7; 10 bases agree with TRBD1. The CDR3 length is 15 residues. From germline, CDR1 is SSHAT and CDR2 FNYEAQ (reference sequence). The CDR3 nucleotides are TGTGCTAGCAGCTCGGGACAGGGGATCCACTACGAGCAGTACTTC. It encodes CASSSGQGIHYEQYF.

DNA of the CDR3: TGTGCCAGCAGTTTGCGAGGACAGGGGGACGAGCAGTACTTC. This encodes CASSLRGQGDEQYF. This chain uses TRBV27 with TRBJ2-7; 10 bases are a match to TRBD1. Unmatched junction bases numbered 4, after V lost 3 bases and J lost 5 bases. The germline CDR1 and CDR2 sequences are MNHEY and SMNVEV (reference sequence). This CDR3 is 14 amino acids long.

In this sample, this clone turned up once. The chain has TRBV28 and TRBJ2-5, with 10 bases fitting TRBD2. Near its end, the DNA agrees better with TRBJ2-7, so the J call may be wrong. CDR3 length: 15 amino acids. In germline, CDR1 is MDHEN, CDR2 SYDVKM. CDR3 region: CASSTSPAGGHEQYF. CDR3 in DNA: TGTGCCAGCAGTACCTCGCCAGCGGGGGGGCACGAGCAGTACTTC.

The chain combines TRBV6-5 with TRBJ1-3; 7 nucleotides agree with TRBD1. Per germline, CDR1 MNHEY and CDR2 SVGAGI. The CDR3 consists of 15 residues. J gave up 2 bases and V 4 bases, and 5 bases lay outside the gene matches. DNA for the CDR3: TGTGCCAGCAGTTCCGACAGGGCAACTGGAAACACCATATATTTT. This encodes CASSSDRATGNTIYF.

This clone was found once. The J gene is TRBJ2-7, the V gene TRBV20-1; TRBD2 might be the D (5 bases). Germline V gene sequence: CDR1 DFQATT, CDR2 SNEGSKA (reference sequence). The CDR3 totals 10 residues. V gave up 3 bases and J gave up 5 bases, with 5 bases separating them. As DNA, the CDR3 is TGCAGTGCTAGTAGCGACGAGCAGTACTTC. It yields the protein CSASSDEQYF.

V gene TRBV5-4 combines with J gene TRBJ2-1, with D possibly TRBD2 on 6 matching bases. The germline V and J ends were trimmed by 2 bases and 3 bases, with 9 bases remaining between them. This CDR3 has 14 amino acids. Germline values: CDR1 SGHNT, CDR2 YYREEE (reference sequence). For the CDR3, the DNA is TGTGCCAGCAGCTTTAAGGACTACTACAATGAGCAGTTCTTC. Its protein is CASSFKDYYNEQFF.